These 21 T cell receptor beta chains were sequenced from one sample in a study of post-analysis software for immune sequencing data. These receptors are not linked to any known antigen. cDNA libraries of TCR beta carried unique molecular identifiers. TCRdb passed the PCR reads through MiXCR, listing each CDR3 protein once. The repertoire holds hundreds of thousands of distinct CDR3 sequences, with 25% to 30% as singletons. Study-level points and caveats: Five or six TRBV segments, TRBV5-6, TRBV5-1 and TRBV20-1 among them, were found more frequent in patients than controls.

What was sequenced was blood. The receptors were sampled from a girl aged 5 to 17 with multiple sclerosis.

The chain uses TRBV5-5 and TRBJ2-1; 7 bases are shared with TRBD2. The CDR3 extends over 15 amino acids. Unmatched junction bases numbered 3, after V lost 2 bases and J lost 1 base. Germline V gene sequence: CDR1 SGHKS, CDR2 YYEKEE (reference sequence). Here the CDR3 DNA reads TGTGCCAGCAGCTTACTGCGGGAGTCCTACAATGAGCAGTTCTTC. Its translation is CASSLLRESYNEQFF. The complete variable domain, with remaining parts taken from reference TRBV5-5 and TRBJ2-1, reads DAGVTQSPTHLIKTRGQQVTLRCSPISGHKSVSWYQQVLGQGPQFIFQYYEKEERGRGNFPDRFSARQFPNYSSELNVNALLLGDSALYLCASSLLRESYNEQFFGPGTRLTVL.

This clonotype was counted between two and nine times. The V gene is TRBV5-6, the J gene TRBJ2-7; perhaps TRBD1 as D (5 bases). Germline lookup yields CDR1 SGHDT and CDR2 YYEEEE. V lost 0 bases, J lost 5 bases, and 21 bases lay in between. The CDR3 extends over 17 amino acids. CDR3 DNA: TGTGCCAGCAGCTTGGGAGGTTTGGTGGCAGGGCACCACGAGCAGTACTTC. It encodes CASSLGGLVAGHHEQYF.

On this clonotype itself: A far larger clone is only one base removed, so a read error is likely. The CDR3 sequence is CAISESGGTQYF. In nucleotides, the CDR3 is TGTGCCATCAGTGAGTCTGGAGGGACCCAGTACTTC. V and J are TRBV10-3 and TRBJ2-7, with D possibly TRBD2 on 5 matching bases. The DNA end lines up better with TRBJ2-5; the J call may be wrong. The germline gives CDR1 ENHRY, CDR2 SYGVKD. This CDR3 spans 12 amino acids.

This clonotype has at least ten counts. This chain joins TRBV5-1 and TRBJ2-3; unclear D gene. From germline, CDR1 is SGHRS and CDR2 YFSETQ. The V end was cut by 4 bases, the J end by 0 bases, with 15 bases between. This CDR3 comprises 16 residues. The CDR3 region has the DNA TGCGCCAGCAGCCTCACCGGCCGCTATAGCACAGATACGCAGTATTTT. Its translation is CASSLTGRYSTDTQYF. Full variable domain (outside the CDR3, taken from reference TRBV5-1 and TRBJ2-3): KAGVTQTPRYLIKTRGQQVTLSCSPISGHRSVSWYQQTPGQGLQFLFEYFSETQRNKGNFPGRFSGRQFSNSRSEMNVSTLELGDSALYLCASSLTGRYSTDTQYFGPGTRLTVL.

About this clonotype itself: Being one base from a much bigger clone, this may be a read error. This chain uses TRBV7-2 with TRBJ2-1; TRBD1 aligns across 10 bases. This CDR3 has 16 residues. CDR1 and CDR2 (germline): SGHTA, FQGNSA. The CDR3 protein is CACSPRTGGSYNEQFF. CDR3 coding DNA: TGTGCCTGCAGCCCAAGGACAGGGGGCTCCTACAATGAGCAGTTCTTC.

The chain uses TRBV20-1 and TRBJ1-1; D is unclear. In germline, CDR1 is DFQATT, CDR2 SNEGSKA (reference sequence). The CDR3 length is 11 residues. CDR3 DNA sequence: TGCGTGAGGTATTCTCGCACTGAAGCTTTCTTT. Translated, it gives CVRYSRTEAFF.

The rearrangement links TRBV6-2 or TRBV6-3 to TRBJ2-1, with D perhaps matching TRBD2 (5 bases). Germline V CDR1 and CDR2: MNHEY, SVGEGT. CDR3 size: 15 residues. Trimming stripped 7 bases from V and 4 bases from J, with 17 bases between. Written as DNA, the CDR3 is TGTGCCAGCAAACCCGTATCGGGGTTTTACAATGAGCAGTTCTTC. This gives the protein CASKPVSGFYNEQFF.

V gene TRBV4-1 combines with J gene TRBJ2-7; D unresolved. With 1 base removed from V and 6 bases from J, the gap between germline ends came to 13 bases. This CDR3 comprises 14 residues. The germline V gene encodes CDR1 MGHRA and CDR2 YSYEKL. CDR3 residues: CASSQVSNLGEQYF. The CDR3, as DNA: TGCGCCAGCAGCCAAGTGAGCAACCTGGGCGAGCAGTACTTC.

Only one count was recorded for this clonotype. This rearrangement joins TRBV29-1 to TRBJ1-1; a weak D match, TRBD1 (5 bases). V lost 4 bases to trimming and J lost 7 bases, with 19 bases between them. In germline, CDR1 is SQVTM, CDR2 ANQGSEA. The CDR3 has 14 residues. The CDR3 sequence is CSVGGPGWKDEAFF. CDR3 sequence (DNA): TGCAGCGTTGGGGGACCAGGGTGGAAGGATGAAGCTTTCTTT.

This clonotype showed up just a few times. The V call is TRBV20-1, the J call TRBJ1-6; the D gene is possibly TRBD1 (5 bases). From germline, CDR1 is DFQATT and CDR2 SNEGSKA (reference sequence). The CDR3 totals 15 residues. Trimming cost V 0 bases and J 1 base, with 7 bases left between them. The CDR3 coding sequence is TGCAGTGCTAGAGACGGGGCGTCCTATAATTCACCCCTCCACTTT. This encodes CSARDGASYNSPLHF.

The gene calls are TRBV10-3 and TRBJ1-5; D not resolved. The CDR3 has 11 residues. Germline V gene lookup returns CDR1 ENHRY and CDR2 SYGVKD. Between the trimmed V and J ends, which lost 3 bases and 9 bases, there was a span of 6 bases. CDR3 amino acids: CAISEPGPQHF. CDR3 sequence (DNA): TGTGCCATCAGTGAACCAGGGCCCCAGCATTTT.

This clonotype was seen a handful of times. The J gene is TRBJ2-4, the V gene TRBV2, with a weak D call TRBD1 (6 bases). The CDR3 has 16 residues. Trimming pared 5 bases from V and 5 bases from J, leaving 19 bases between. Germline V gene lookup returns CDR1 SNHLY and CDR2 FYNNEI. The CDR3 loop is CASSRPGTPQENIQYF. CDR3 in DNA: TGTGCCAGCAGTCGACCCGGGACACCTCAAGAAAACATTCAGTACTTC.

The sample holds a few counts of this clonotype. V usage is TRBV4-3 and J usage is TRBJ2-7, with TRBD2 matching 7 bases. Germline V gives CDR1 LGHNA, CDR2 YSLEER. Trimming took 0 bases from V and 0 from J; bases not matched to a gene: 8. The CDR3 runs 17 residues. CDR3 residues: CASSQDPRGGSSYEQYF. As DNA, the CDR3 is TGCGCCAGCAGCCAAGACCCTCGGGGAGGGAGCTCCTACGAGCAGTACTTC.

This clonotype has more than one count but fewer than ten. Here the CDR3 reads CASSPGRDSYEQYF. As DNA, the CDR3 is TGTGCCAGCTCACCGGGGAGGGACTCCTACGAGCAGTACTTC. This sequence joins TRBV18 and TRBJ2-7; 7 nucleotides line up with TRBD2. Losses at the gene ends were 3 bases for V and 0 bases for J; bases not matched to a gene: 2. Per germline, CDR1 KGHSH and CDR2 LQKENI. The CDR3 spans 14 residues. Complete variable domain (other parts from reference TRBV18 and TRBJ2-7): NAGVMQNPRHLVRRRGQEARLRCSPMKGHSHVYWYRQLPEEGLKFMVYLQKENIIDESGMPKERFSAEFPKEGPSILRIQQVVRGDSAAYFCASSPGRDSYEQYFGPGTRLTVT.

The CDR3 protein is CASSPSLGTGELFF. The CDR3 DNA reads as TGTGCCAGCAGCCCGTCCCTTGGCACCGGGGAGCTGTTTTTT. The chain joins TRBV7-2 to TRBJ2-2; no reliable D call. This CDR3 comprises 14 residues. With 5 bases removed from V and 4 bases from J, the gap between germline ends came to 11 bases. Germline lookup yields CDR1 SGHTA and CDR2 FQGNSA.

The sample holds a few counts of this clonotype. This chain connects TRBV29-1 to TRBJ2-7, with no clear D. The V gene lost 4 bases and the J gene lost 9 bases, with 22 bases spanning the gap. Germline-derived CDR1 and CDR2 are SQVTM and ANQGSEA. This CDR3 comprises 14 residues. CDR3 sequence (DNA): TGCAGCGTTGCCGTTCACCTCGCAAACCCGGTGCAGTACTTC. Translated: CSVAVHLANPVQYF.

This clonotype was seen only a few times. The V gene is TRBV3-1, the J gene TRBJ2-1, with 9 bases that match TRBD1. The germline CDR1 and CDR2 sequences are LGHDT and YNNKEL (reference sequence). The CDR3 covers 22 residues. Unmatched junction bases numbered 20, after V lost 1 base and J lost 1 base. The CDR3 spells CASSQVDLPGTGTLRSYNEQFF. As DNA, the CDR3 is TGTGCCAGCAGCCAAGTAGATCTGCCCGGGACAGGGACCCTTAGGTCCTACAATGAGCAGTTCTTC.

The CDR3 is CASSPRQADTEAFF. CDR3 nucleotide sequence: TGTGCCAGCAGCCCCAGACAGGCGGACACTGAAGCTTTCTTT. The chain carries TRBV3-1 and TRBJ1-1, with TRBD1 as a possible D gene (6 bases). Trimming took 4 bases from V and 3 from J, leaving 12 bases between them. The CDR3 runs to 14 residues. Germline CDR1 reads LGHDT; CDR2 reads YNNKEL (reference sequence).

This clonotype was seen a single time. The rearrangement joins TRBV3-1 to TRBJ1-2; TRBD1 is a possible D gene (5 bases). Trimming pared 0 bases from V and 4 bases from J, leaving 9 bases between. Per the germline V gene, CDR1 is LGHDT and CDR2 is YNNKEL (reference sequence). CDR3 length: 14 residues. CDR3 DNA: TGTGCCAGCAGCCAAGATTGGGGGACCTATGGCTACACCTTC. Residues: CASSQDWGTYGYTF.

The genes are TRBV5-1 and TRBJ2-1; tentative D call: TRBD2 (5 bases). CDR3 length: 13 amino acids. The V gene lost 5 bases and the J gene lost 6 bases, with 12 bases spanning the gap. The germline CDR1 and CDR2 sequences are SGHRS and YFSETQ. The CDR3 here is CASRREGRNEQFF. The DNA for the CDR3 is TGCGCCAGCAGGCGCGAGGGTCGCAATGAGCAGTTCTTC.

The chain combines TRBV28 with TRBJ2-5, with a tentative D call TRBD1 (6 bases). CDR3 length equals 15 residues. Between the trimmed V and J ends, which lost 6 bases and 5 bases, there was a span of 19 bases. CDR1 MDHEN and CDR2 SYDVKM come from the germline V gene. The CDR3 sequence is CASRNRGRGWETQYF. The CDR3 region has the DNA TGTGCCAGCAGAAACCGGGGCAGGGGTTGGGAGACCCAGTACTTC.